These T cell receptor beta chains were read from a single sample in a study of regulatory T cells in long-lasting Graves disease. One entry per CDR3 protein results from TCRdb running MiXCR on the multiplex PCR reads. This table holds over 350,000 distinct CDR3 sequences, 14% found once. Another study also made use of these data, one on T cells in Graves' hyperthyroidism and ophthalmopathy.

The sequencing here drew on peripheral blood mononuclear cells (PBMCs), taken at new diagnosis, from a patient treated with antithyroid drugs. The receptors derive from a woman aged 45-59 years with Graves disease. The CDR3 runs from the conserved cysteine through the conserved F or W. D genes are given only for firm matches. Part of the rows lack a size; the others show once, few, many or a class for expanded clones.

>TRBV5-1|-|TRBJ1-2|-
CASSLAADYGYTF
TGCGCCAGCAGCTTGGCAGCCGACTATGGCTACACCTTC
>TRBV7-3|many|TRBJ1-4|-
CASSLTADPNEKLFF
TGTGCCAGCAGCTTAACGGCAGATCCTAATGAAAAACTGTTTTTT
>TRBV11-3|many|TRBJ2-2|-
CASSLSVNTGELFF
TGTGCCAGCAGCTTATCGGTAAACACCGGGGAGCTGTTTTTT
>TRBV7-2|-|TRBJ2-7|-
CASSLALEGNEQYF
TGTGCCAGCAGCTTAGCATTGGAGGGGAACGAGCAGTACTTC
>TRBV18|-|TRBJ2-2|TRBD2
CASSPMFLAGAGTGELFF
TGTGCCAGCTCACCGATGTTCCTGGCGGGAGCAGGGACCGGGGAGCTGTTTTTT
>TRBV19|few|TRBJ2-2|-
CASSIGQVNTGELFF
TGTGCCAGTAGTATAGGACAGGTGAACACCGGGGAGCTGTTTTTT
>TRBV3-1|-|TRBJ1-6|-
CASNYRVNSPLHF
TGTGCCAGCAACTACAGGGTTAATTCACCCCTCCACTTT
>TRBV7-9|once|TRBJ2-1|TRBD2
CASSLTSRPSGRVGEQFF
TGTGCCAGCAGCTTAACCTCCCGGCCTAGCGGGAGGGTTGGTGAGCAGTTCTTC
>TRBV5-1|many|TRBJ2-5|-
CASGVVADQETQYF
TGCGCCAGCGGAGTGGTAGCGGATCAAGAGACCCAGTACTTC
>TRBV28|many|TRBJ2-7|-
CASSFLEWQQYF
TGTGCCAGCAGTTTCCTGGAGTGGCAGCAGTACTTC
>TRBV3-1|-|TRBJ2-7|-
CASSQEAWGSTYEQYF
TGTGCCAGCAGCCAAGAGGCCTGGGGGAGTACCTACGAGCAGTACTTC
>TRBV6-1|many|TRBJ2-3|-
CASKRGRLADTQYF
TGTGCCAGCAAGAGGGGGAGGTTGGCTGATACGCAGTATTTT
>TRBV20-1|few|TRBJ2-6|-
CSARGLGANVLTF
TGCAGTGCTAGGGGGCTTGGGGCCAACGTCCTGACTTTC
>TRBV20-1|-|TRBJ2-4|TRBD1
CSAAPVAGTANIQYF
TGCAGTGCTGCACCCGTGGCCGGGACAGCAAACATTCAGTACTTC